The 31 T cell receptor beta chains reported below all come from one sample, sequenced in a study of regulatory T cells in long-lasting Graves disease. Library construction for TCR beta used iRepertoire HTBI primers and Arm-PCR of CDR3 regions. TCRdb fed the multiplex PCR reads into MiXCR, producing one record per CDR3 protein. The data show roughly 380,000 distinct CDR3 sequences, about 14% seen once. Described time point: newly diagnosed GD, antithyroid drugs for less than 3 months. TCR sequences were obtained from RNA taken from PBMCs. The specimen comprised peripheral blood mononuclear cells (PBMCs), sampled at new diagnosis, from a patient treated with antithyroid drugs. These receptors came from a female donor with Graves disease.

This clonotype showed up many times. The V gene is TRBV28, the J gene TRBJ1-2; no clear D. V was shortened by 5 bases and J by 1 base, with 20 bases between the two germline ends. The CDR3 has 17 amino acids. Germline CDR1 is MDHEN and CDR2 is SYDVKM. The CDR3 protein is CASSPRGYDRSNYGYTF. DNA of the CDR3: TGTGCCAGCAGTCCCCGTGGGTACGACCGGAGTAACTATGGCTACACCTTC.

The chain uses TRBV2 and TRBJ1-1; D is uncertain. Germline CDR1 reads SNHLY; CDR2 reads FYNNEI. The CDR3 runs to 10 residues. Trimming pared 4 bases from V and 10 bases from J, leaving 7 bases between. In nucleotides, the CDR3 is TGTGCCAGCAGTGGTGTCTCAGCTTTCTTT. This translates into CASSGVSAFF.

Many counts were recorded for this clonotype. This rearrangement joins TRBV5-4 to TRBJ2-5; D may be TRBD1 (6 bases). The V end lost 4 bases, the J end lost 0 bases, and 10 bases lay between the germline ends. This CDR3 comprises 14 residues. The germline gives CDR1 SGHNT, CDR2 YYREEE (reference sequence). CDR3 in amino acids: CASSLRGHQETQYF. The DNA for the CDR3 is TGTGCCAGCAGCCTCAGGGGACACCAAGAGACCCAGTACTTC.

The chain joins TRBV6-5 to TRBJ2-5, with TRBD1 matching 7 bases. J gave up 5 bases and V 0 bases, and 6 bases lay outside the gene matches. The CDR3 covers 15 residues. The V gene's germline CDR1 is MNHEY and CDR2 SVGAGI. This chain's CDR3 is CASSYSTTGLETQYF. The CDR3 nucleotides are TGTGCCAGCAGTTACTCCACGACAGGGTTGGAGACCCAGTACTTC.

This clonotype was seen many times. V gene TRBV20-1 combines with J gene TRBJ2-3; 8 bases map to TRBD2. The CDR3 has 15 residues. The V gene end was trimmed by 4 bases and the J gene end by 2 bases; junction bases not matched to a gene: 8. Germline-derived CDR1 and CDR2 are DFQATT and SNEGSKA (reference sequence). The CDR3: CSATRLATLTDTQYF. DNA for the CDR3: TGCAGTGCTACTCGACTAGCGACCCTCACAGATACGCAGTATTTT.

This chain joins TRBV6-1 and TRBJ2-7; 11 positions match TRBD1. The CDR3 extends over 13 amino acids. Per the germline V gene, CDR1 is MNHNS and CDR2 is SASEGT. V lost 7 bases and J lost 5; bases outside the gene matches: 4. The CDR3 loop is CASIGQGADEQYF. In nucleotides, the CDR3 is TGTGCCAGCATCGGACAGGGGGCCGACGAGCAGTACTTC.

This clonotype was seen repeatedly, ten times or more. This rearrangement joins TRBV11-2 to TRBJ1-1, with D hard to call. Trimming took off 1 base at V and 11 bases at J, with 11 bases between the two ends. This CDR3 is built from 12 residues. The germline V gene encodes CDR1 SGHAT and CDR2 FQNNGV. The CDR3 sequence: CASSLVLGNAFF. CDR3 nucleotides: TGTGCCAGCAGCTTAGTTTTAGGTAATGCTTTCTTT. Drawing the rest from reference TRBV11-2 and TRBJ1-1, the complete variable domain is EAGVAQSPRYKIIEKRQSVAFWCNPISGHATLYWYQQILGQGPKLLIQFQNNGVVDDSQLPKDRFSAERLKGVDSTLKIQPAKLEDSAVYLCASSLVLGNAFFGQGTRLTVV.

The CDR3 is CASSYRSASGRYEQFF. The CDR3, as DNA: TGTGCCAGCAGTTATAGGTCGGCTAGCGGGAGGTATGAGCAGTTCTTC. The V and J genes are TRBV12-3 or TRBV12-4 and TRBJ2-1, with TRBD2 identical over 11 bases. V trimming: 4 bases; J trimming: 8 bases; junction bases outside the gene matches: 10. The CDR3 loop spans 16 amino acids.

In its sample, this clonotype was seen many times. The rearrangement joins TRBV6-2 or TRBV6-3 to TRBJ1-2; D unresolved. Per the germline V gene, CDR1 is MNHEY and CDR2 is SVGEGT. This CDR3 contains 13 residues. V was pared by 0 bases and J by 8 bases, with 10 bases between. CDR3 nucleotides: TGTGCCAGCAGTTACTCATCGCAAGGCGGCTACACCTTC. Translation gives CASSYSSQGGYTF.

The chain couples TRBV11-2 to TRBJ2-3; 11 nucleotides line up with TRBD2. The CDR3 totals 18 residues. The V and J ends lost 1 base and 0 bases, in that order; junction bases with no gene match: 6. Germline values: CDR1 SGHAT, CDR2 FQNNGV. The CDR3 protein is CASSLGQWTSGSTDTQYF. The CDR3 DNA reads TGTGCCAGCAGCTTAGGACAATGGACTAGCGGGAGCACAGATACGCAGTATTTT.

In its sample, this clonotype was seen many times. The chain uses TRBV7-9 and TRBJ2-5; 14 bases align to TRBD2. V shed 2 bases, J shed 6 bases, and the junction held 8 bases outside the gene matches. Germline assignment: CDR1 SEHNR and CDR2 FQNEAQ (reference sequence). The CDR3 is made up of 17 amino acids. The CDR3: CASSLTTTSGGAKTQYF. Here the CDR3 DNA reads TGTGCCAGCAGCTTAACAACGACTAGCGGGGGGGCGAAGACCCAGTACTTC.

This clonotype was seen ten or more times. The gene calls are TRBV30 and TRBJ1-1, with 7 nucleotides matching TRBD1. Germline V gives CDR1 GTSNPN, CDR2 SVGIG (reference sequence). The CDR3 spans 11 residues. V lost 2 bases to trimming and J lost 8 bases; unmatched junction nucleotides: 2. As DNA, the CDR3 is TGTGCCTGGAGTCCACAGGGGGAAGCTTTCTTT. This gives the protein CAWSPQGEAFF.

This chain connects TRBV4-1 to TRBJ2-5; no clear D. V was trimmed by 0 bases and J by 0 bases, leaving 8 bases between them. Germline assignment: CDR1 MGHRA and CDR2 YSYEKL. There are 15 residues in the CDR3. Here the CDR3 reads CASSQEACNQETQYF. The CDR3 nucleotides read TGCGCCAGCAGCCAAGAAGCGTGCAACCAAGAGACCCAGTACTTC.

Note on this clonotype: A far larger clone lies a single base away; this is likely a read error. This rearrangement joins TRBV7-2 to TRBJ1-2; no definite D call. Germline CDR1 is SGHTA and CDR2 is FQGNSA. The CDR3 runs to 14 residues. V dropped 5 bases and J dropped 5 bases, with 15 bases sitting between them. CDR3 loop: CASSSARKEYGYTF. DNA of the CDR3: TGTGCCAGCAGCAGCGCGCGCAAAGAGTATGGCTACACCTTC.

V is TRBV6-1 and J is TRBJ1-1; no definite D call. The V and J ends lost 5 bases and 3 bases respectively, with 10 bases between them. The CDR3 sequence is 13 residues long. Germline V CDR1 and CDR2: MNHNS, SASEGT. The CDR3 here is CASSLYGDTEAFF. As DNA, the CDR3 is TGTGCCAGCAGTCTCTACGGGGACACTGAAGCTTTCTTT.

This clonotype was counted between two and nine times. Being one base from a much bigger clone, this may be a read error. The genes are TRBV28 and TRBJ1-1; D is possibly TRBD1 (5 bases). The CDR3 is 14 amino acids. CDR1 and CDR2 from the germline V gene are MDHEN and SYDVKM. V lost 6 bases to trimming and J lost 7 bases, with 18 bases between them. CDR3 sequence: CASRRPGRTIEAFF. Written as DNA, the CDR3 is TGTGCCAGCAGGAGACCGGGACGTACTATTGAAGCTTTCTTT.

Points on this clonotype: A much larger clone is a single base away; this may be a read error. The V call is TRBV7-3, the J call TRBJ2-1; a possible D gene is TRBD1 (6 bases). The V gene lost 2 bases and the J gene lost 5 bases, with 13 bases spanning the gap. The CDR3 consists of 15 residues. The V gene's germline CDR1 is SGHTA and CDR2 FQGTGA. The CDR3 region has the DNA TGTGCCAGCAGCTTAGGGGACACGGATAACAATGAGCAGTTCTTC. Its translation is CASSLGDTDNNEQFF.

There are many counts of this clonotype. V and J are TRBV7-9 and TRBJ2-1; 12 bases agree with TRBD2. CDR1 SEHNR and CDR2 FQNEAQ come from the germline V gene (reference sequence). This CDR3 comprises 15 residues. V lost 4 bases, J lost 7 bases, and 5 bases stayed unmatched. In DNA form, the CDR3 reads TGTGCCAGCAGCTCTCATGGGACTAGCGGGAATGAGCAGTTCTTC. Translated, it gives CASSSHGTSGNEQFF.

The rearrangement uses TRBV13 and TRBJ1-3; D is unclear. V lost 6 bases and J lost 4, with 7 bases in between. Germline V gene sequence: CDR1 PRHDT, CDR2 FYEKMQ (reference sequence). The CDR3 loop spans 12 amino acids. DNA for the CDR3: TGTGCCAGCAGAAACATAGGAAACACCATATATTTT. Its protein product is CASRNIGNTIYF.

In this sample, this clonotype turned up a few times. The genes are TRBV12-3 or TRBV12-4 and TRBJ2-7; D call uncertain. V was pared by 4 bases and J by 1 base, with 17 bases between. CDR3 size: 16 residues. This CDR3 is CASSSLRPGFSYEQYF. The CDR3 DNA follows: TGTGCCAGCAGTTCCCTTCGACCTGGGTTTTCCTACGAGCAGTACTTC.

This clonotype has ten or more counts. This rearrangement joins TRBV27 to TRBJ1-1, with D maybe TRBD1 (5 bases). From germline, CDR1 is MNHEY and CDR2 SMNVEV (reference sequence). The CDR3 length is 13 residues. The V end lost 5 bases, the J end lost 6 bases, and 13 bases lay between the germline ends. CDR3 coding DNA: TGTGCCAGCAGTCTGGGGGAATCGGCTGAAGCTTTCTTT. It codes for CASSLGESAEAFF.

This rearrangement joins TRBV5-1 to TRBJ2-5, with D tentatively TRBD1 or TRBD2 (5 bases each). The J call could be wrong; TRBJ2-1 is a better fit for the DNA end. The CDR3 consists of 14 residues. The germline V gene encodes CDR1 SGHRS and CDR2 YFSETQ. CDR3 nucleotides: TGCGCCAGCTCTCAGGGCGCGGGTTACAATGAGCAGTTCTTC. Translation gives CASSQGAGYNEQFF.

The CDR3 reads CASSLSTGNEQFF. For the CDR3, the DNA is TGTGCCAGCAGTTTATCTACGGGCAATGAGCAGTTCTTC. The rearrangement uses TRBV12-3 or TRBV12-4 and TRBJ2-1; D not resolved. V lost 2 bases and J 6 bases, leaving 8 bases between the germline ends. This CDR3 comprises 13 residues.

This clonotype was seen only a few times. This chain links TRBV6-2 or TRBV6-3 with TRBJ2-3; D is ambiguous. Per germline, CDR1 MNHEY and CDR2 SVGEGT. Trimming left V 7 bases short and J 5 bases short, with 7 bases between. This CDR3 contains 11 residues. The CDR3 DNA is TGTGCCAGCACCTACTTAGATACGCAGTATTTT. It yields the protein CASTYLDTQYF.

Many counts were recorded for this clonotype. The chain joins TRBV5-1 to TRBJ1-1; the match to TRBD1 covers 9 bases. The CDR3 contains 15 residues. V trimming: 0 bases; J trimming: 3 bases; junction bases outside the gene matches: 3. Germline values: CDR1 SGHRS, CDR2 YFSETQ. The CDR3 region is CASSLDRGLDTEAFF. CDR3 in DNA: TGCGCCAGCAGCTTGGACAGGGGGCTGGACACTGAAGCTTTCTTT.

The chain is built from TRBV12-5 and TRBJ1-2; TRBD1 aligns across 7 bases. J lost 2 bases, V lost 9 bases, and 21 bases had no gene match. Germline lookup yields CDR1 LGHNT and CDR2 FRNRAP. This CDR3 spans 18 amino acids. The CDR3 region is CARSLHSGQARKNYGYTF. The CDR3 DNA is TGTGCTAGGTCCCTCCATTCCGGACAGGCGCGGAAGAACTATGGCTACACCTTC.

This clonotype was recorded at least ten times. The CDR3 region has the DNA TGTGCCACCAGCAGAGATCAAGAGGGGGAACACTATGGCTACACCTTC. Protein: CATSRDQEGEHYGYTF. This rearrangement joins TRBV15 to TRBJ1-2; D possibly corresponds to TRBD1 (6 bases). The CDR3 consists of 16 residues. V lost 0 bases, J lost 3 bases, and 14 bases lay in between. CDR1 and CDR2 (germline): LNHNV, YYDKDF (reference sequence).

The genes are TRBV6-2 or TRBV6-3 and TRBJ2-7, with D hard to call. The V gene lost 5 bases and the J gene lost 7 bases, with 21 bases spanning the gap. Germline assignment: CDR1 MNHEY and CDR2 SVGEGT. The CDR3 length is 15 residues. CDR3: CASSPGEGIHNEQYF. CDR3 DNA: TGTGCCAGCAGTCCTGGTGAAGGGATCCACAATGAGCAGTACTTC.

As regards this clonotype: The junction does not match germline at one end; this may be a read error. The genes are TRBV5-1 and TRBJ2-2, with a possible D match to TRBD2 (6 bases). Germline V CDR1 and CDR2: SGHRS, YFSETQ. The CDR3 is made up of 14 amino acids. The DNA of the CDR3 is TGCGTCAGCAGCTTGGGACTTTACACCGGGGAGCTGTTTTTT. This translates into CVSSLGLYTGELFF.

This clonotype was counted at least ten times. The rearrangement joins TRBV12-3 or TRBV12-4 to TRBJ2-7; D is perhaps TRBD2 (5 bases). This CDR3 contains 17 residues. Trimming took off 0 bases at V and 0 bases at J, with 15 bases between the two ends. CDR3 in amino acids: CASSLARASSSSYEQYF. DNA of the CDR3: TGTGCCAGCAGTTTAGCCCGGGCTAGCAGTAGCTCCTACGAGCAGTACTTC.

This clonotype has at least ten counts. The chain carries TRBV7-2 and TRBJ1-4; the D gene is possibly TRBD1 (6 bases). The CDR3 contains 17 residues. The V and J ends lost 6 bases and 0 bases respectively, with 17 bases between them. CDR1 is SGHTA and CDR2 is FQGNSA in the germline V gene. CDR3 region: CASSRAGGGATNEKLFF. The CDR3 DNA is TGTGCCAGCAGTAGGGCCGGAGGGGGAGCAACTAATGAAAAACTGTTTTTT.